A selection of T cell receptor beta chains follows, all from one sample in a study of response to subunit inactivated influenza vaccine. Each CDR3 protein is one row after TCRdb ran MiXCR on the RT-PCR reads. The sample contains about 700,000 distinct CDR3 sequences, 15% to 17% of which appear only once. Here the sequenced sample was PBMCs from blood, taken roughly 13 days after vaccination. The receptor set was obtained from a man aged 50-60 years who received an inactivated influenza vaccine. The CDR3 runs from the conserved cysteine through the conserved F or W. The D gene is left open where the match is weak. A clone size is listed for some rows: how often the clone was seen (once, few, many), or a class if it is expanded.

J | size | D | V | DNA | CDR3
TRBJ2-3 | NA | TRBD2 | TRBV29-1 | TGCAGCGCCCAAGGGACTAGCGGGGGTTCAGATACGCAGTATTTT | CSAQGTSGGSDTQYF
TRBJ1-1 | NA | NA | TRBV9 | TGTGCCAGCAGCCCCCAAATAGGGGACACTGAAGCTTTCTTT | CASSPQIGDTEAFF
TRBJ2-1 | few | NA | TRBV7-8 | TGTGCCAGCAGGCAGGAGGGCAATGAGCAGTTCTTC | CASRQEGNEQFF
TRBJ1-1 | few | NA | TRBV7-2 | TGTGCCAGCAGCTTAGTAGCAGGGGCAAACACTGAAGCTTTCTTT | CASSLVAGANTEAFF
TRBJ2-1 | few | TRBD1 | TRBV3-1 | TGTGCCAGCAGCCAATTTAACAGGGGGGATGAGCAGTTCTTC | CASSQFNRGDEQFF
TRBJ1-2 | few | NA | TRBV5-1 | TGCGCCAGCAGCCCGCCGAGGGAGGGGGGCTACACCTTC | CASSPPREGGYTF
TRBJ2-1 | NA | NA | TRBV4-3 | TGCGCCAGCAGCCAAGGTTTCAGCGGGCAGTACAATGAGCAGTTCTTC | CASSQGFSGQYNEQFF
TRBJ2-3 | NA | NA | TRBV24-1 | TGTGCCACCAGAGCACAGGGAGGGTCTCGCACAGATACGCAGTATTTT | CATRAQGGSRTDTQYF
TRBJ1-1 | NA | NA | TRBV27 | TGTGCCAGCCGGGCCCGGCGGTCCGCTGAAGCTTTCTTT | CASRARRSAEAFF
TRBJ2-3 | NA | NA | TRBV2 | TGTGCCAGCAGTGAGATATGGGGAGGAACAGATACGCAGTATTTT | CASSEIWGGTDTQYF
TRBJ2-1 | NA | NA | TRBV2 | TGTGCCAGCAGAAGGACGGAACTGAACTACAATGAGCAGTTCTTC | CASRRTELNYNEQFF
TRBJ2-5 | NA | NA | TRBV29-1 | TGCAGCGTTGAACAGGGCGGGGAGACCCAGTACTTC | CSVEQGGETQYF
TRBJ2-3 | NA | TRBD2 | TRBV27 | TGTGCCAGCAGTTCTAGCGGGGGGAACACAGATACGCAGTATTTT | CASSSSGGNTDTQYF
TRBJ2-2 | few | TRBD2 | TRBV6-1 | TGTGCCAGCAAGCTAGGACTAGCGGGATACACCGGGGAGCTGTTTTTT | CASKLGLAGYTGELFF
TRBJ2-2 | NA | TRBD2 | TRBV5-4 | TGTGCCAGCAGCTCTACCGGGACTAGCGTGATCACCGGGGAGCTGTTTTTT | CASSSTGTSVITGELFF
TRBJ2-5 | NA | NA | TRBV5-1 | TGCGCCAGCAGCCCGCAGGCCTACCAAGAGACCCAGTACTTC | CASSPQAYQETQYF
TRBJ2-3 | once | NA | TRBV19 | TGTGCCACCAGAACAGGACCCCACACAGATACGCAGTATTTT | CATRTGPHTDTQYF
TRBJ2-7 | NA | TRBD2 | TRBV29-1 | TGCAGCGTGAAGGGACTAGCGGAAAGCTCCTACGAGCAGTACTTC | CSVKGLAESSYEQYF
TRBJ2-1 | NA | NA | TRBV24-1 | TGTGCCACCAGTGACCCTCGGACTGGGGCTAATGAGCAGTTCTTC | CATSDPRTGANEQFF
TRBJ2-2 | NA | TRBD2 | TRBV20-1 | TGCAGTGCGTGGGAGGGACGTCGGGGGGACACCGGGGAGCTGTTTTTT | CSAWEGRRGDTGELFF